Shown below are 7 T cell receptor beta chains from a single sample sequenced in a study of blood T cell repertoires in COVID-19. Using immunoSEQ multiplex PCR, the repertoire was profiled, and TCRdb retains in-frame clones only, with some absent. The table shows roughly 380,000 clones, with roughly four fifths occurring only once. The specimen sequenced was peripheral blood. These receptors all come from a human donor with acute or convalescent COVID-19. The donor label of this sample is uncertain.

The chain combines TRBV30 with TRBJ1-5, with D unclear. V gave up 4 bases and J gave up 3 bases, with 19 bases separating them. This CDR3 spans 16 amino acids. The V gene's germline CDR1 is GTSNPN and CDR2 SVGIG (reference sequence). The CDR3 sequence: CAWILRNSGDNQPQHF. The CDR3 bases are TGTGCCTGGATCCTGAGAAATTCGGGAGACAATCAGCCCCAGCATTTT.

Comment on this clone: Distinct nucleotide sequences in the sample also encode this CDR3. The CDR3 protein is CASSLGPGTGNTIYF. The DNA of the CDR3 is TGTGCCAGCAGCTTAGGACCAGGCACTGGAAACACCATATATTTT. The rearrangement links TRBV7-2 to TRBJ1-3; D call uncertain. V lost 1 base to trimming and J lost 2 bases, with 9 bases between them. The CDR3 has 15 residues. The germline gives CDR1 SGHTA, CDR2 FQGNSA.

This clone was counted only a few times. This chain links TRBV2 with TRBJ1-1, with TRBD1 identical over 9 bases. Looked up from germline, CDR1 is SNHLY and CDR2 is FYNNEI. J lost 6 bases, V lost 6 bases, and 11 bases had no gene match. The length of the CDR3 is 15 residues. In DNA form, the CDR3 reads TGTGCCAGCAGCTCATACGGGACAGGGTACTCTGAAGCTTTCTTT. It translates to CASSSYGTGYSEAFF.

CDR3 nucleotides: TGCGCCAGCAGCACCGGACAGGGCCTTAATGAAAAACTGTTTTTT. Its protein is CASSTGQGLNEKLFF. The rearrangement links TRBV5-1 to TRBJ1-4, with TRBD1 matching over 8 bases. The germline V gene has CDR1 SGHRS and CDR2 YFSETQ. The J segment lost 4 bases and the V segment lost 4 bases, leaving 6 bases of the junction unmatched. This CDR3 region has 15 residues.

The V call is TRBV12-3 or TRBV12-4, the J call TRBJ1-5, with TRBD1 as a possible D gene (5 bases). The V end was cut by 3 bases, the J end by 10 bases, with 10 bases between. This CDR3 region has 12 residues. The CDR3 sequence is CASSLGPHPQHF. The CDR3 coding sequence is TGTGCCAGCAGTTTGGGGCCTCACCCCCAGCATTTT.

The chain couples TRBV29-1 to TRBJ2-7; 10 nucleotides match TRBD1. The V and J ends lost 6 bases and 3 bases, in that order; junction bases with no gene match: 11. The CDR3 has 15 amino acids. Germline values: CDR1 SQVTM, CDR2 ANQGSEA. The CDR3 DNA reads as TGCAGCGTGGTTACCGGGACAGGGGCTATCTACGAGCAGTACTTC. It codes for CSVVTGTGAIYEQYF.

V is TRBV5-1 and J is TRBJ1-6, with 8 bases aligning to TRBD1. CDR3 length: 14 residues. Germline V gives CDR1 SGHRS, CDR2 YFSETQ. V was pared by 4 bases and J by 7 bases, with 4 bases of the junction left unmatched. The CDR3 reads CASSHGTGNSPLHF. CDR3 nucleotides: TGCGCCAGCAGCCACGGGACAGGCAATTCACCCCTCCACTTT.